This TCR beta chain was obtained from a study of blood T cell repertoires in COVID-19. Study-level information: Acute and convalescent COVID-19 specimens originated in the United States, Italy and Spain.

In the authors' workflow: Estimation of nucleated cell counts was performed using reference gene primer amplification. Assay used: immunoSEQ multiplex PCR; TCRdb lists only in-frame clones, some missing. V, J and clone size are taken as reported in that table, and D and trimming were inferred from the DNA itself. The sample records around 160,000 clones, more than 80% being singletons. Followed over time, Seattle patients had been enrolled while infection was active. V dropped 6 bases and J dropped 0 bases, with 12 bases sitting between them. The CDR3 has 15 amino acids. Germline CDR1 and CDR2: ENHRY and SYGVKD.

The material sequenced was peripheral blood. The source is a young man with COVID-19, enrolled during active disease. The rearrangement joins TRBV10-3 to TRBJ2-1; possibly TRBD1 for D (6 bases). CDR3 bases: TGTGCCATCAGGTACGACAGGAGCTCCTACAATGAGCAGTTCTTC. Translated: CAIRYDRSSYNEQFF.